The 27 T cell receptor beta chains below were found in one sample sequenced in a study of T cell repertoires in aging, cancer and after chemotherapy. A mixed TRB-A/B primer pool amplified rearranged TRB by multiplex touch-down PCR. TCRdb called the multiplex PCR reads again in MiXCR, with one record for every CDR3 protein. This table holds 6,700 or so distinct CDR3 sequences, approximately 50% found once. Peripheral blood genomic DNA, not sorted cells or RNA, was the template. The material sequenced was blood. The receptor set was obtained from a human donor with a solid tumor.

The chain combines TRBV6-1 with TRBJ2-7; 11 bases fit TRBD2. The CDR3 runs to 15 residues. The V gene's germline CDR1 is MNHNS and CDR2 SASEGT. Unmatched junction bases numbered 10, after V lost 7 bases and J lost 5 bases. The CDR3 coding sequence is TGTGCCAGCACAAAAACTAGCGGGAGAGAGGACGAGCAGTACTTC. It yields the protein CASTKTSGREDEQYF.

The rearrangement uses TRBV9 and TRBJ1-6, with TRBD1 matching 7 bases. Trimming removed 6 bases from V and 0 bases from J; junction bases left unmatched: 3. This CDR3 has 15 residues. CDR1 and CDR2 from the germline V gene are SGDLS and YYNGEE. CDR3 sequence: CASNRGSSYNSPLHF. For the CDR3, the DNA is TGTGCCAGCAACAGGGGTAGCTCCTATAATTCACCCCTCCACTTT.

A few counts support this clonotype. The chain carries TRBV27 and TRBJ2-7; weak D call: TRBD2 (6 bases). V lost 6 bases and J lost 5, with 11 bases in between. This CDR3 is built from 12 residues. Per the germline V gene, CDR1 is MNHEY and CDR2 is SMNVEV (reference sequence). The chain's CDR3 is CASRGRRDEQYF. Written as DNA, the CDR3 is TGTGCCAGCAGGGGAAGGAGGGACGAGCAGTACTTC.

The V gene is TRBV12-3 or TRBV12-4, the J gene TRBJ1-1; TRBD1 might be the D (6 bases). Trimming stripped 5 bases from V and 10 bases from J, with 11 bases between. CDR3 size: 11 residues. The CDR3 DNA reads as TGTGCCAGCAGTGCACAGGGTCGAGCTTTCTTT. It specifies CASSAQGRAFF.

This clonotype was observed once. V gene TRBV11-2 combines with J gene TRBJ1-5, with D tentatively TRBD1 (5 bases). Germline V gene lookup returns CDR1 SGHAT and CDR2 FQNNGV. Trimming removed 3 bases from V and 5 bases from J, with 8 bases in between. The CDR3 spans 13 residues. As DNA, the CDR3 is TGTGCCAGCAGCTTTGGGACCGATCAGCCCCAGCATTTT. Its translation is CASSFGTDQPQHF.

V is TRBV18 and J is TRBJ1-2; 10 bases are a match to TRBD1. Germline loops: CDR1 KGHSH, CDR2 LQKENI. Germline trimming cut 4 bases from V and 4 bases from J; bases unmatched to any gene: 6. The CDR3 extends over 15 amino acids. This CDR3 reads CASSRRTGGGYGYTF. DNA for the CDR3: TGTGCCAGCTCACGTCGGACAGGGGGTGGCTATGGCTACACCTTC.

The chain employs TRBV27 and TRBJ2-1; D uncertain. Germline assignment: CDR1 MNHEY and CDR2 SMNVEV (reference sequence). V lost 6 bases and J lost 6, with 12 bases in between. This CDR3 has 13 amino acids. Here the CDR3 reads CASSRVGANEQFF. The CDR3 bases are TGTGCCAGCAGCCGAGTCGGAGCCAATGAGCAGTTCTTC.

This clonotype has a handful of counts. The chain recombines TRBV19 with TRBJ2-1, with D unresolved. The V end was cut by 2 bases, the J end by 2 bases, with 10 bases between. The CDR3 loop spans 15 amino acids. Germline V lookup: CDR1 LNHDA, CDR2 SQIVND (reference sequence). The CDR3 region is CASSIFADPYNEQFF. The CDR3 coding sequence is TGTGCCAGTAGTATATTTGCGGACCCCTACAATGAGCAGTTCTTC.

The chain combines TRBV5-1 with TRBJ1-6; the D gene is possibly TRBD1 (5 bases). Looked up from germline, CDR1 is SGHRS and CDR2 is YFSETQ. The CDR3 has 17 residues. V shed 1 base and J shed 5 bases, with 16 bases lying between them. In nucleotides, the CDR3 is TGCGCCAGCAGCTTGTTAGGGGTCCGAGTAAATAATTCACCCCTCCACTTT. Translation gives CASSLLGVRVNNSPLHF.

This clonotype has more than one count but fewer than ten. The rearrangement uses TRBV7-9 and TRBJ1-4; D gene uncertain. Per germline, CDR1 SEHNR and CDR2 FQNEAQ (reference sequence). Trimming took off 7 bases at V and 6 bases at J, with 12 bases between the two ends. This CDR3 comprises 13 residues. The CDR3 sequence is CASTPQDHEKLFF. The CDR3 coding sequence is TGTGCCAGCACCCCGCAGGATCATGAAAAACTGTTTTTT.

This clonotype has only a few counts. This sequence joins TRBV6-1 and TRBJ1-5; D gene unclear. The V gene lost 4 bases and the J gene lost 1 base, with 5 bases spanning the gap. The germline V gene has CDR1 MNHNS and CDR2 SASEGT. The CDR3 is 13 amino acids. The CDR3 nucleotides read TGTGCCAGCAGTGGCAGCAGCAATCAGCCCCAGCATTTT. It specifies CASSGSSNQPQHF.

The V call is TRBV11-2, the J call TRBJ1-5, with unresolved D. V shed 5 bases and J shed 5 bases, with 7 bases lying between them. The CDR3 length is 12 residues. Germline lookup yields CDR1 SGHAT and CDR2 FQNNGV. CDR3 protein: CASSHEHQPQHF. The CDR3 coding sequence is TGTGCCAGCAGCCACGAACATCAGCCCCAGCATTTT.

The CDR3 reads CASRHTDSPSRLFF. The CDR3 DNA sequence: TGTGCCAGCCGACACACGGACAGCCCTAGCAGGCTGTTTTTT. This chain uses TRBV21-1 with TRBJ2-2; TRBD1 is the table's D call, not checked against the DNA. TRBV21-1 corresponds to a pseudogene. The CDR3 is made up of 14 amino acids.

Only a few counts were recorded for this clonotype. The CDR3 nucleotides are TGTGCCAGTCGTGGCGGACTCAATCAGCCCCAGCATTTT. It codes for CASRGGLNQPQHF. The rearrangement joins TRBV19 to TRBJ1-5; D not resolved. The CDR3 consists of 13 residues. The germline gives CDR1 LNHDA, CDR2 SQIVND (reference sequence). Trimming removed 8 bases at V and 3 bases at J, with 11 bases between.

This clonotype was seen only once. The J gene is TRBJ1-1, the V gene TRBV5-1; 9 nucleotides line up with TRBD1. After removal of 7 bases from V and 1 base from J, the junction contained 5 bases not matched to a gene. The CDR3 contains 14 residues. CDR1 and CDR2 from the germline V gene are SGHRS and YFSETQ. CDR3 coding DNA: TGCGCCAGCCGACAGGGGGGCGGGAACACTGAAGCTTTCTTT. This sequence encodes CASRQGGGNTEAFF. The whole variable domain, filled in from reference TRBV5-1 and TRBJ1-1, reads KAGVTQTPRYLIKTRGQQVTLSCSPISGHRSVSWYQQTPGQGLQFLFEYFSETQRNKGNFPGRFSGRQFSNSRSEMNVSTLELGDSALYLCASRQGGGNTEAFFGQGTRLTVV.

This clonotype was found a few times. The chain carries TRBV11-2 and TRBJ1-3; D is possibly TRBD1 (6 bases). In germline, CDR1 is SGHAT, CDR2 FQNNGV. This CDR3 spans 16 amino acids. Trimming took off 4 bases at V and 0 bases at J, with 13 bases between the two ends. Here the CDR3 DNA reads TGTGCCAGCAGCTCCAGGGGAGATAGCTCTGGAAACACCATATATTTT. It translates to CASSSRGDSSGNTIYF.

This chain uses TRBV2 with TRBJ1-5, with D hard to call. The germline gives CDR1 SNHLY, CDR2 FYNNEI. Trimming took off 6 bases at V and 6 bases at J, with 18 bases between the two ends. CDR3 length: 15 residues. In DNA, the CDR3 is TGTGCCAGCAGCCCGCTTGGTTTGGAGGGTCAGCCCCAGCATTTT. This gives the protein CASSPLGLEGQPQHF.

This clonotype was observed a handful of times. The CDR3 spells CSLRPSGLAGVEQYF. For the CDR3, the DNA is TGCAGCTTGAGACCCTCGGGACTAGCGGGAGTCGAGCAGTACTTC. V gene TRBV29-1 combines with J gene TRBJ2-7; 14 nucleotides line up with TRBD2. Trimming cost V 8 bases and J 6 bases; bases outside gene matches: 12. The CDR3 extends over 15 amino acids. Germline V gene lookup returns CDR1 SQVTM and CDR2 ANQGSEA.

The J gene is TRBJ2-7, the V gene TRBV4-2; D perhaps matches TRBD2 (6 bases). CDR1 and CDR2 from the germline V gene are LGHNA and YNFKEQ. V was cut by 0 bases and J by 12 bases, with 12 bases left in between. CDR3 length equals 12 residues. CDR3 DNA sequence: TGTGCCAGCAGCCAAGATGGGGGGTATCTGTACTTC. It codes for CASSQDGGYLYF.

The V call is TRBV5-6, the J call TRBJ1-1; 7 bases are shared with TRBD1. J gave up 4 bases and V 0 bases, and 6 bases lay outside the gene matches. The CDR3 has 15 residues. CDR1 and CDR2 from the germline V gene are SGHDT and YYEEEE. The CDR3 sequence: CASSLVAGGSTEAFF. The CDR3 nucleotides are TGTGCCAGCAGCTTGGTGGCAGGGGGAAGCACTGAAGCTTTCTTT.

Notes on this clonotype: At one end, the junction sequence differs from germline, possibly due to a read error. The chain links TRBV4-2 to TRBJ1-4; 9 bases agree with TRBD1. This CDR3 has 16 residues. The germline gives CDR1 LGHNA, CDR2 YNFKEQ. The CDR3 here is CASSQVKDRGNEKLFF. The CDR3 bases are TGCGCCAGCAGCCAAGTAAAGGACAGGGGTAATGAAAAACTGTTTTTT.

This chain uses TRBV27 with TRBJ1-2, with 12 positions matching TRBD1. V shed 8 bases, J shed 7 bases, and the junction held 11 bases outside the gene matches. This CDR3 contains 15 residues. CDR1 MNHEY and CDR2 SMNVEV come from the germline V gene (reference sequence). The CDR3, as DNA: TGTGCCAGCTGCGGATCGGGACAGGGGGCCGGTGGCTACACCTTC. It yields the protein CASCGSGQGAGGYTF.

The rearrangement links TRBV20-1 to TRBJ1-1; D ambiguous. This CDR3 comprises 15 residues. Germline V gene lookup returns CDR1 DFQATT and CDR2 SNEGSKA (reference sequence). V gave up 0 bases and J gave up 4 bases, with 15 bases separating them. This chain's CDR3 is CSAREGAYYVTEAFF. As DNA, the CDR3 is TGCAGTGCTAGAGAGGGAGCTTACTATGTCACTGAAGCTTTCTTT.

The chain employs TRBV24-1 and TRBJ2-7; D ambiguous. V was pared by 6 bases and J by 3 bases, with 5 bases between. The CDR3 spans 11 residues. From germline, CDR1 is KGHDR and CDR2 SFDVKD. The DNA for the CDR3 is TGTGCCACCAGTTCGGGCTACGAGCAGTACTTC. This translates into CATSSGYEQYF.

CDR3 region: CASSMADRADEKLFF. Here the CDR3 DNA reads TGTGCCAGTAGTATGGCCGACAGGGCGGACGAAAAACTGTTTTTT. The chain has TRBV19 and TRBJ1-4; 7 nucleotides match TRBD1. V lost 3 bases, J lost 8 bases, and 9 bases stayed unmatched. CDR1 LNHDA and CDR2 SQIVND come from the germline V gene (reference sequence). The CDR3 sequence is 15 residues long.

The rearrangement joins TRBV24-1 to TRBJ2-3; D is tentatively TRBD1 or TRBD2 (5 bases each). Trimming took 0 bases from V and 2 from J, leaving 8 bases between them. The germline V gene has CDR1 KGHDR and CDR2 SFDVKD. CDR3 length: 15 amino acids. The CDR3 sequence is CATSDLTGTTDTQYF. CDR3 in DNA: TGTGCCACCAGTGATTTGACCGGGACCACAGATACGCAGTATTTT.

This clonotype has just a few counts. The V call is TRBV5-6, the J call TRBJ1-1, with D unclear. Germline CDR1 is SGHDT and CDR2 is YYEEEE. V was clipped by 2 bases and J by 1 base, with 6 bases between them. The CDR3 is 13 amino acids. DNA of the CDR3: TGTGCCAGCAGCTTCCAGCCGAACACTGAAGCTTTCTTT. Encoded protein: CASSFQPNTEAFF.